This T cell receptor (beta chain) is drawn from a study of blood T cell repertoires in COVID-19. Overall study: Acute and convalescent COVID-19 samples came from the United States, Italy and Spain. T cells, B-cell-depleted T cells, or PBMCs supplied cDNA or gDNA.

This CDR3 region has 15 residues. The ends lost 2 bases at V and 3 bases at J; junction bases unmatched: 3. Germline V gene sequence: CDR1 MNHNY, CDR2 SVGAGI (reference sequence). In the original analysis: Using reference gene primer amplification, nucleated cell counts were estimated. Here immunoSEQ multiplex PCR was the method, and the copy in TCRdb shows in-frame clones only, minus some. That table is the source of V, J and clone size, and D and trimming were worked out from the DNA. The table has 250,000 to 300,000 clones, 80% to 90% seen once. Material for sequencing was peripheral blood. The chain carries TRBV6-6 and TRBJ1-5; 8 nucleotides match TRBD1. The receptor comes from a man between 60 and 70 years old with acute or convalescent COVID-19. CDR3 coding DNA: TGTGCCAGCAGTTACGTACAGGGGGACAATCAGCCCCAGCATTTT. Its protein is CASSYVQGDNQPQHF.